The 23 T cell receptor beta chains listed next were all sequenced from one sample in a study of yellow fever vaccine responses in identical twins. TCRdb called the RT-PCR reads again in MiXCR, with one record for every CDR3 protein. The sample has about 3,800 distinct CDR3 sequences, roughly 90% seen once. Sequenced here: T cells from blood (PBMCs), unsorted or a sorted subset (not recorded which), sampled before or after yellow fever vaccination (not recorded which). The receptors were sampled from a woman aged 18 to 35 who received the yellow fever vaccine.

This chain joins TRBV4-3 and TRBJ2-5; D unresolved. The CDR3 spans 15 residues. Trimming took off 0 bases at V and 5 bases at J, with 13 bases between the two ends. Germline CDR1 reads LGHNA; CDR2 reads YSLEER. CDR3 sequence (DNA): TGCGCCAGCAGCCAAGATTGGCCTCGCACCGAGACCCAGTACTTC. It translates to CASSQDWPRTETQYF.

The chain couples TRBV11-1 to TRBJ2-1, with 7 bases lining up with TRBD2. Unmatched junction bases numbered 3, after V lost 5 bases and J lost 2 bases. Germline loops: CDR1 SGHAT, CDR2 FQDESV (reference sequence). CDR3 length: 14 residues. In DNA form, the CDR3 reads TGTGCCAGCAGCAACGGACTAGCCTACAATGAGCAGTTCTTC. The encoded protein is CASSNGLAYNEQFF.

The chain links TRBV18 to TRBJ2-7; maybe TRBD2 (5 bases). The germline V and J ends were trimmed by 3 bases and 5 bases, with 14 bases remaining between them. CDR1 and CDR2 (germline): KGHSH, LQKENI. This CDR3 spans 14 amino acids. CDR3 sequence: CASSPLPGFNEQYF. CDR3 nucleotides: TGTGCCAGCTCACCTTTACCGGGATTCAACGAGCAGTACTTC.

Points on this clonotype: At one of its ends the junction is not consistent with the germline gene, which may arise from a read error. This chain connects TRBV29-1 to TRBJ2-2; 10 nucleotides align to TRBD2. CDR1 SQVTM and CDR2 ANQGSEA come from the germline V gene. CDR3 length equals 15 residues. The CDR3 region is CSVEGLAANTGELFF. The DNA of the CDR3 is TGCAGCGTCGAAGGACTAGCGGCGAACACCGGGGAGCTGTTTTTT.

The chain carries TRBV10-3 and TRBJ2-1, with a weak D call TRBD1 (5 bases). The CDR3 totals 18 residues. Germline V CDR1 and CDR2: ENHRY, SYGVKD. Trimming pared 10 bases from V and 0 bases from J, leaving 25 bases between. CDR3 loop: CATQGAELVPSSYNEQFF. The CDR3 DNA reads as TGTGCCACCCAAGGGGCCGAATTAGTGCCCTCCTCCTACAATGAGCAGTTCTTC.

The chain couples TRBV5-1 to TRBJ2-7; 9 nucleotides align to TRBD1. Trimming took 4 bases from V and 5 from J; bases not matched to a gene: 7. Per germline, CDR1 SGHRS and CDR2 YFSETQ. The CDR3 is made up of 14 amino acids. CDR3 residues: CASSLLGQGDEQYF. The CDR3 DNA follows: TGCGCCAGCAGCCTTTTGGGACAGGGCGACGAGCAGTACTTC.

In this sample, this clonotype turned up once. J is TRBJ2-2 and V is TRBV18; 8 bases match TRBD2. CDR3 length: 22 residues. V was clipped by 3 bases and J by 1 base; unmatched bases: 22. CDR1 and CDR2 from the germline V gene are KGHSH and LQKENI. CDR3 coding DNA: TGTGCCAGCTCACCGGGGTCGAGACTAGCGAAACCCGGAGCGTGGAACACCGGGGAGCTGTTTTTT. The encoded protein is CASSPGSRLAKPGAWNTGELFF.

The chain employs TRBV2 and TRBJ2-1; TRBD2 matches at 10 bases. The length of the CDR3 is 14 residues. The germline gives CDR1 SNHLY, CDR2 FYNNEI. J lost 9 bases, V lost 5 bases, and 7 bases had no gene match. CDR3: CASSSAGGPSEQFF. DNA of the CDR3: TGTGCCAGCAGTTCAGCGGGAGGGCCGAGTGAGCAGTTCTTC.

The V and J genes are TRBV29-1 and TRBJ2-1, with no clear D. The germline V and J ends were trimmed by 0 bases and 7 bases, with 7 bases remaining between them. The CDR3 has 12 residues. CDR1 is SQVTM, CDR2 ANQGSEA, per germline. The CDR3 DNA follows: TGCAGCGTTGAAGATCGAAGGAATGAGCAGTTCTTC. Translated: CSVEDRRNEQFF.

CDR3 protein: CASSQTPGYQPQHF. The DNA for the CDR3 is TGCGCCAGCAGCCAAACCCCGGGTTATCAGCCCCAGCATTTT. V gene TRBV4-1 combines with J gene TRBJ1-5; D call uncertain. The CDR3 length is 14 residues. Trimming cost V 2 bases and J 5 bases, with 10 bases left between them. Germline CDR1 MGHRA, CDR2 YSYEKL.

This chain links TRBV6-5 with TRBJ1-1, with a possible D match to TRBD1 (5 bases). CDR3 size: 13 residues. Per the germline V gene, CDR1 is MNHEY and CDR2 is SVGAGI. Trimming cost V 0 bases and J 5 bases, with 7 bases left between them. The CDR3 sequence: CASSYSWGTEAFF. CDR3 in DNA: TGTGCCAGCAGTTACTCGTGGGGGACTGAAGCTTTCTTT.

The chain carries TRBV7-3 and TRBJ2-3; D not resolved. Germline values: CDR1 SGHTA, CDR2 FQGTGA. Trimming left V 0 bases short and J 4 bases short, with 5 bases between. The CDR3 runs 13 residues. The CDR3 loop is CASSLTTPDTQYF. For the CDR3, the DNA is TGTGCCAGCAGCTTAACGACGCCAGATACGCAGTATTTT.

The chain combines TRBV5-6 with TRBJ2-7; D may be TRBD2 (5 bases). CDR3 length: 12 residues. Germline V gene sequence: CDR1 SGHDT, CDR2 YYEEEE. V gave up 1 base and J gave up 6 bases, with 8 bases separating them. The CDR3 here is CASSLPGSEQYF. For the CDR3, the DNA is TGTGCCAGCAGCTTGCCGGGGAGCGAGCAGTACTTC.

The chain combines TRBV20-1 with TRBJ2-1; D is unclear. V lost 2 bases, J lost 0 bases, and 8 bases lay in between. Germline CDR1 DFQATT, CDR2 SNEGSKA (reference sequence). The CDR3 spans 14 residues. CDR3 sequence (DNA): TGCAGTGCTAGATTTATAGTCTCCTACAATGAGCAGTTCTTC. It is translated as CSARFIVSYNEQFF.

V usage is TRBV13 and J usage is TRBJ1-2, with TRBD1 as a possible D gene (5 bases). Per the germline V gene, CDR1 is PRHDT and CDR2 is FYEKMQ (reference sequence). Trimming took 1 base from V and 5 from J, leaving 8 bases between them. The CDR3 length is 13 residues. The CDR3 DNA reads TGTGCCAGCAGCTTAGACAGGAAGTATGGCTACACCTTC. This translates into CASSLDRKYGYTF.

The chain couples TRBV10-3 to TRBJ1-5, with 7 positions matching TRBD1. Germline CDR1 ENHRY, CDR2 SYGVKD. The CDR3 is 15 residues long. V lost 3 bases to trimming and J lost 9 bases; unmatched junction nucleotides: 11. CDR3 sequence: CAISDTGEGWSPQHF. As DNA, the CDR3 is TGTGCCATCAGTGACACAGGGGAGGGTTGGTCGCCCCAGCATTTT.

The chain joins TRBV18 to TRBJ2-7; a weak D match, TRBD2 (5 bases). Trimming removed 4 bases from V and 1 base from J, with 20 bases in between. CDR3 length: 17 residues. Germline CDR1 and CDR2: KGHSH and LQKENI. CDR3 DNA sequence: TGTGCCAGCTCACTCGGGGAGCTCACGCTCGGGTCCTACGAGCAGTACTTC. It encodes CASSLGELTLGSYEQYF.

The V gene is TRBV11-1, the J gene TRBJ2-7; the D gene is possibly TRBD1 (5 bases). The germline gives CDR1 SGHAT, CDR2 FQDESV (reference sequence). V lost 4 bases and J lost 5, with 12 bases in between. The CDR3 has 13 residues. The CDR3 here is CASSSQGFHEQYF. The CDR3 nucleotides are TGTGCCAGCAGCTCCCAGGGTTTTCACGAGCAGTACTTC.

The rearrangement joins TRBV29-1 to TRBJ2-3; maybe TRBD2 (5 bases). This CDR3 is 12 amino acids long. Germline CDR1 and CDR2: SQVTM and ANQGSEA. Deletions cut 7 bases from V and 4 bases from J, with 12 bases between. The CDR3 region is CSAPAGADTQYF. DNA for the CDR3: TGCAGCGCCCCGGCCGGGGCAGATACGCAGTATTTT.

This clonotype was recorded once. The chain links TRBV27 to TRBJ1-2; D is unclear. The CDR3 is 13 residues long. V was cut by 5 bases and J by 3 bases, with 10 bases left in between. Germline V gene lookup returns CDR1 MNHEY and CDR2 SMNVEV (reference sequence). CDR3 amino acids: CASSAYSYYGYTF. CDR3 nucleotides: TGTGCCAGCAGTGCCTACAGCTACTATGGCTACACCTTC.

The chain employs TRBV14 and TRBJ2-5; 7 positions match TRBD1. The CDR3 contains 16 residues. V shed 1 base, J shed 5 bases, and the junction held 10 bases outside the gene matches. CDR1 and CDR2 (germline): SGHDN, FVKESK. The CDR3 DNA is TGTGCCAGCAGCCAAGGCGACAGGGCCCGGCGGGAGACCCAGTACTTC. It is translated as CASSQGDRARRETQYF.

V gene TRBV18 combines with J gene TRBJ2-5; D gene uncertain. Germline CDR1 and CDR2: KGHSH and LQKENI. The CDR3 runs to 14 residues. Deletions cut 2 bases from V and 0 bases from J, with 7 bases between. The CDR3 sequence is CASSPWSDQETQYF. CDR3 in DNA: TGTGCCAGCTCACCATGGTCCGACCAAGAGACCCAGTACTTC.

The chain combines TRBV29-1 with TRBJ1-1, with unresolved D. The CDR3 extends over 13 amino acids. Trimming cost V 2 bases and J 5 bases, with 12 bases left between them. Germline V gives CDR1 SQVTM, CDR2 ANQGSEA. The CDR3 DNA reads as TGCAGCGTTGAACCACCGGGGAGTACTGAAGCTTTCTTT. As protein: CSVEPPGSTEAFF.